This T cell receptor (beta chain) was observed in a study of cytomegalovirus exposure and HLA in healthy donors. Study context: Within the Caucasian-associated ancestry cluster were 81% of the approximately 400 genotyped donors.

Germline assignment: CDR1 LGHNA and CDR2 YNFKEQ. The CDR3 runs 15 residues. Trimming took off 4 bases at V and 2 bases at J, with 14 bases between the two ends. The study ran its PCR with 60 Vbeta and 13 Jbeta primers. Sequenced by immunoSEQ multiplex PCR; TCRdb stores in-frame clones only, minus some. This sample has tens of thousands of clones, with around 64% found just once. Findings and caveats of the study: The study put 150 or so TCR beta chains on its list as cytomegalovirus-associated.

To note about this clone: Its antigen remains unidentified.

The source of this sequence is a man younger than 45 in good health and CMV-seronegative. The V gene is TRBV4-2, the J gene TRBJ2-5, with D maybe TRBD1 (6 bases). Material: PBMCs. The CDR3 is CASSPTTGNQETQYF. In nucleotides, the CDR3 is TGTGCCAGCAGCCCCACAACAGGGAATCAAGAGACCCAGTACTTC.